A single sample is the source of the 22 T cell receptor beta chains below, sequenced in a study of T cells in Graves' hyperthyroidism and ophthalmopathy. It was RNA transcripts that yielded the amplified TCR beta CDR3 regions. Researchers ran a first-round RT-PCR on the TCR CDR3 using the HTBI primer set. In TCRdb, the multiplex PCR reads were re-called with MiXCR into one record per CDR3 protein. The repertoire holds some 580,000 distinct CDR3 sequences, with about a sixth as singletons. Sequenced sample: blood. The receptors come from a middle-aged woman with Graves' ophthalmopathy.

The genes are TRBV20-1 and TRBJ2-7; TRBD2 aligns across 10 bases. The CDR3 totals 14 residues. The J segment lost 5 bases and the V segment lost 4 bases, leaving 8 bases of the junction unmatched. Germline V gene data show CDR1 as DFQATT and CDR2 as SNEGSKA (reference sequence). CDR3 sequence (DNA): TGCAGTGCTAAAGCGGGGGGGCCGGTCGACGAGCAGTACTTC. It is translated as CSAKAGGPVDEQYF.

V is TRBV28 and J is TRBJ1-4; no firm D call. This CDR3 spans 12 amino acids. Trimming took off 8 bases at V and 3 bases at J, with 7 bases between the two ends. Per germline, CDR1 MDHEN and CDR2 SYDVKM. The CDR3 sequence is CASRGPNEKLFF. The CDR3 coding sequence is TGTGCCAGCCGTGGGCCTAATGAAAAACTGTTTTTT. The full variable domain, rest sourced from reference TRBV28 and TRBJ1-4, is DVKVTQSSRYLVKRTGEKVFLECVQDMDHENMFWYRQDPGLGLRLIYFSYDVKMKEKGDIPEGYSVSREKKERFSLILESASTNQTSMYLCASRGPNEKLFFGSGTQLSVL.

In its sample, this clonotype was seen many times. The V gene is TRBV20-1, the J gene TRBJ2-3; 10 bases are a match to TRBD2. Germline values: CDR1 DFQATT, CDR2 SNEGSKA (reference sequence). The CDR3 is 16 amino acids. V gave up 5 bases and J gave up 2 bases; unmatched junction bases: 10. CDR3 in amino acids: CSAPGTAGGNTDTQYF. The CDR3, as DNA: TGCAGTGCTCCCGGTACAGCGGGAGGGAACACAGATACGCAGTATTTT.

Many counts were recorded for this clonotype. The chain combines TRBV2 with TRBJ1-1, with 7 bases identical to TRBD1. The germline V gene has CDR1 SNHLY and CDR2 FYNNEI. With 11 bases clipped from V and 0 bases from J, the junction kept 12 bases outside the gene matches. The CDR3 runs 15 residues. CDR3 in amino acids: CAGMNSGQLNTEAFF. The CDR3 nucleotides read TGTGCCGGCATGAATTCGGGACAGCTGAACACTGAAGCTTTCTTT.

This clonotype has ten or more counts. This chain connects TRBV30 to TRBJ1-1, with TRBD1 matching over 9 bases. V dropped 2 bases and J dropped 3; count of bases not matched to a gene: 7. Looked up from germline, CDR1 is GTSNPN and CDR2 is SVGIG (reference sequence). This CDR3 region has 15 residues. CDR3 region: CAWSPGTGFDTEAFF. DNA for the CDR3: TGTGCCTGGAGTCCAGGGACAGGGTTCGACACTGAAGCTTTCTTT. The whole variable domain, filled in from reference TRBV30 and TRBJ1-1, reads SQTIHQWPATLVQPVGSPLSLECTVEGTSNPNLYWYRQAAGRGLQLLFYSVGIGQISSEVPQNLSASRPQDRQFILSSKKLLLSDSGFYLCAWSPGTGFDTEAFFGQGTRLTVV.

The rearrangement joins TRBV6-1 to TRBJ1-2, with 7 positions matching TRBD1. V gave up 6 bases and J gave up 2 bases; unmatched junction bases: 6. Germline lookup yields CDR1 MNHNS and CDR2 SASEGT. This CDR3 spans 14 amino acids. Here the CDR3 DNA reads TGTGCCAGCAGGAGACAGGGAGAGAACTATGGCTACACCTTC. Amino acid sequence: CASRRQGENYGYTF.

The J gene is TRBJ2-7, the V gene TRBV28, with 7 nucleotides matching TRBD1. The CDR3 totals 17 residues. The junction had 12 bases not matched to a gene; V was cut back by 2 bases and J by 2 bases. Per the germline V gene, CDR1 is MDHEN and CDR2 is SYDVKM. CDR3 nucleotides: TGTGCCAGCAGTTTAGCCCCCCGGACAGGCCGGACCTACGAGCAGTACTTC. This sequence encodes CASSLAPRTGRTYEQYF. The complete variable domain, with remaining parts taken from reference TRBV28 and TRBJ2-7, reads DVKVTQSSRYLVKRTGEKVFLECVQDMDHENMFWYRQDPGLGLRLIYFSYDVKMKEKGDIPEGYSVSREKKERFSLILESASTNQTSMYLCASSLAPRTGRTYEQYFGPGTRLTVT.

This clonotype was seen a few times. The V and J genes are TRBV28 and TRBJ2-3; possible D gene TRBD2, 5 bases. V shed 6 bases and J shed 1 base, with 17 bases lying between them. CDR3 length: 16 residues. Germline CDR1 MDHEN, CDR2 SYDVKM. The CDR3 coding sequence is TGTGCCAGCAGAACGAGGGTCATAGTCGGCACAGATACGCAGTATTTT. It encodes CASRTRVIVGTDTQYF. The entire variable domain, with the rest obtained from reference TRBV28 and TRBJ2-3, is as follows: DVKVTQSSRYLVKRTGEKVFLECVQDMDHENMFWYRQDPGLGLRLIYFSYDVKMKEKGDIPEGYSVSREKKERFSLILESASTNQTSMYLCASRTRVIVGTDTQYFGPGTRLTVL.

This clonotype showed up many times. The CDR3 DNA reads as TGTGCCACCAGCCGAGCAGGGGGCTTGGGCACTGAAGCTTTCTTT. It encodes CATSRAGGLGTEAFF. The V gene is TRBV24-1, the J gene TRBJ1-1; TRBD1 matches 8 bases. V shed 7 bases and J 4 bases; nucleotides not matched to a gene: 10. CDR3 length: 15 amino acids. Germline values: CDR1 KGHDR, CDR2 SFDVKD.

This clonotype was found many times. The genes are TRBV27 and TRBJ2-1; D is uncertain. CDR3 length: 17 amino acids. Germline lookup yields CDR1 MNHEY and CDR2 SMNVEV (reference sequence). Deletions cut 5 bases from V and 4 bases from J, with 21 bases between. The CDR3 nucleotides read TGTGCCAGCAGTGAAGGGTTGTTGGCTTTGCTATACAATGAGCAGTTCTTC. Translated, it gives CASSEGLLALLYNEQFF.

The gene calls are TRBV6-1 and TRBJ2-7; possibly TRBD1 for D (5 bases). The CDR3 loop spans 13 amino acids. CDR1 and CDR2 from the germline V gene are MNHNS and SASEGT. Trimming removed 5 bases at V and 2 bases at J, with 10 bases between. The CDR3 here is CASSWGNTYEQYF. CDR3 nucleotide sequence: TGTGCCAGCAGTTGGGGCAACACCTACGAGCAGTACTTC.

In its sample, this clonotype was seen many times. V usage is TRBV3-1 and J usage is TRBJ1-6; the D is unclear. The CDR3 consists of 12 residues. Trimming cost V 0 bases and J 8 bases, with 2 bases left between them. Germline V CDR1 and CDR2: LGHDT, YNNKEL (reference sequence). Here the CDR3 DNA reads TGTGCCAGCAGCCAAGACCATTCACCCCTCCACTTT. Amino acid sequence: CASSQDHSPLHF.

This clonotype has a count of ten or more. J is TRBJ2-7 and V is TRBV20-1; 14 nucleotides line up with TRBD2. Trimming removed 5 bases from V and 3 bases from J; junction bases left unmatched: 6. CDR1 is DFQATT and CDR2 is SNEGSKA in the germline V gene (reference sequence). This CDR3 has 15 residues. The CDR3, as DNA: TGCAGTGCTGGGGGACTAGCGGGAGTTAGCTACGAGCAGTACTTC. Translated: CSAGGLAGVSYEQYF.

This clonotype turned up a few times. The chain joins TRBV25-1 to TRBJ2-1, with 8 bases fitting TRBD1. CDR1 and CDR2 from the germline V gene are MGHDK and SYGVNS. The CDR3 spans 14 residues. Trimming cost V 7 bases and J 6 bases; bases outside gene matches: 8. The CDR3 is CASIPGQDPNEQFF. As DNA, the CDR3 is TGTGCCAGCATCCCGGGACAGGACCCCAATGAGCAGTTCTTC.

In this sample, this clonotype turned up many times. This sequence joins TRBV18 and TRBJ1-2; 8 bases fit TRBD1. CDR3 length equals 15 residues. Germline CDR1 KGHSH, CDR2 LQKENI. V lost 2 bases to trimming and J lost 3 bases; unmatched junction nucleotides: 5. Here the CDR3 DNA reads TGTGCCAGCTCACCAAATACAGGGGGTCACTATGGCTACACCTTC. Amino acids: CASSPNTGGHYGYTF.

J is TRBJ2-2 and V is TRBV7-3, with D perhaps TRBD1 or TRBD2 (5 bases each). V lost 5 bases and J lost 5, with 15 bases in between. CDR3 length equals 15 residues. Per germline, CDR1 SGHTA and CDR2 FQGTGA. In nucleotides, the CDR3 is TGTGCCAGCAGCCCACAGGAGCGGCATACCGGGGAGCTGTTTTTT. It encodes CASSPQERHTGELFF.

The chain carries TRBV28 and TRBJ1-1; weak D call: TRBD1 (6 bases). Germline CDR1 reads MDHEN; CDR2 reads SYDVKM. CDR3 length: 14 amino acids. The V end lost 7 bases, the J end lost 8 bases, and 20 bases lay between the germline ends. CDR3 in DNA: TGTGCCAGCACTAATCGGGGGGGCGGAAAGGAAGCTTTCTTT. Translating gives CASTNRGGGKEAFF.

The sample holds a few counts of this clonotype. This rearrangement joins TRBV2 to TRBJ2-5; D uncertain. This CDR3 has 14 residues. Germline V lookup: CDR1 SNHLY, CDR2 FYNNEI. V lost 4 bases to trimming and J lost 7 bases, with 16 bases between them. CDR3 region: CASSVGTNIGTQYF. CDR3 bases: TGTGCCAGCAGTGTTGGCACCAATATTGGGACCCAGTACTTC.

The chain links TRBV18 to TRBJ1-1; 7 bases are a match to TRBD1. The CDR3 length is 16 residues. Germline CDR1 reads KGHSH; CDR2 reads LQKENI. The V gene end was trimmed by 1 base and the J gene end by 2 bases; junction bases not matched to a gene: 7. The CDR3 sequence: CASSPLEGAGNTEAFF. CDR3 DNA sequence: TGTGCCAGCTCACCACTTGAGGGGGCTGGAAACACTGAAGCTTTCTTT.

The J gene is TRBJ1-5, the V gene TRBV28; D not certain. Trimming took 6 bases from V and 3 from J, leaving 9 bases between them. This CDR3 has 13 amino acids. Germline V lookup: CDR1 MDHEN, CDR2 SYDVKM. In DNA form, the CDR3 reads TGTGCCAGCAGGGACCGACTCAATCAGCCCCAGCATTTT. Amino acid sequence: CASRDRLNQPQHF.

CDR3 residues: CASSQWAQGPETQYF. The CDR3 DNA follows: TGTGCCAGCAGTCAATGGGCACAGGGCCCAGAGACCCAGTACTTC. The chain couples TRBV7-9 to TRBJ2-5; D possibly corresponds to TRBD1 (6 bases). In germline, CDR1 is SEHNR, CDR2 FQNEAQ (reference sequence). CDR3 length: 15 residues. The V gene lost 6 bases and the J gene lost 4 bases, with 18 bases spanning the gap.

There are a few counts of this clonotype. V and J are TRBV20-1 and TRBJ2-6; TRBD2 matches at 9 bases. The CDR3 extends over 18 amino acids. Germline V gene sequence: CDR1 DFQATT, CDR2 SNEGSKA (reference sequence). V lost 0 bases to trimming and J lost 0 bases; unmatched junction nucleotides: 6. As DNA, the CDR3 is TGCAGTGCTAGAGAACTAGCGGGCGCCCCCTCTGGGGCCAACGTCCTGACTTTC. Amino acid sequence: CSARELAGAPSGANVLTF.